Listed here are 23 T cell receptor beta chains from one sample, sequenced in a study of patients and donors after allogeneic stem cell transplantation. TCRdb used MiXCR to reprocess the RT-PCR reads, holding one entry per CDR3 protein. The profile shows about 410,000 distinct CDR3 sequences, 15% to 20% of them singletons. The material sequenced was blood, either unsorted or a sorted T cell fraction (not recorded which). The receptors here all came from a human donor who was either an allogeneic HSCT recipient or a stem cell or donor lymphocyte infusion donor (not recorded which). It is not recorded whose cells these are; they may come from a transplant donor.

This clonotype was observed a handful of times. J is TRBJ2-1 and V is TRBV20-1, with TRBD2 identical over 8 bases. CDR1 and CDR2 from the germline V gene are DFQATT and SNEGSKA (reference sequence). With V trimmed by 5 bases and J by 5 bases, 11 bases remained unmatched. CDR3 size: 15 residues. This chain's CDR3 is CSAFGLAKTDNEQFF. DNA for the CDR3: TGCAGTGCTTTCGGACTAGCCAAAACGGACAATGAGCAGTTCTTC.

The chain is built from TRBV12-3 or TRBV12-4 and TRBJ1-2; the D is unclear. The CDR3 spans 15 residues. Trimming took off 3 bases at V and 2 bases at J, with 13 bases between the two ends. CDR3 DNA sequence: TGTGCCAGCAGTTTTGGGCGTCAAAAAAACTATGGCTACACCTTC. Translated: CASSFGRQKNYGYTF.

The chain has TRBV11-1 and TRBJ1-6; 7 nucleotides align to TRBD1. The CDR3 runs 20 residues. J was trimmed by 0 bases and V by 1 base; bases with no gene match: 12. Germline V gives CDR1 SGHAT, CDR2 FQDESV (reference sequence). CDR3 coding DNA: TGTGCCAGCAGCTTAGTTAGGGACAGACAAATCAGCTCCTATAATTCACCCCTCCACTTT. This gives the protein CASSLVRDRQISSYNSPLHF.

Many counts were recorded for this clonotype. The chain is built from TRBV12-3 or TRBV12-4 and TRBJ2-1, with 7 bases fitting TRBD1. The CDR3 length is 13 residues. V lost 6 bases, J lost 8 bases, and 7 bases stayed unmatched. The CDR3 loop reads CASRQTGIDEQFF. In DNA form, the CDR3 reads TGTGCCAGCAGGCAGACAGGGATCGATGAGCAGTTCTTC.

J is TRBJ2-3 and V is TRBV2, with TRBD2 matching 14 bases. In germline, CDR1 is SNHLY, CDR2 FYNNEI. With V trimmed by 4 bases and J by 4 bases, 4 bases remained unmatched. The CDR3 contains 16 residues. CDR3 sequence reads: CASSGGTSGRSDTQYF. CDR3 DNA: TGTGCCAGCAGTGGCGGGACTAGCGGGAGATCAGATACGCAGTATTTT.

The table lists this clonotype with many counts. The rearrangement uses TRBV4-1 and TRBJ1-5; the D gene is possibly TRBD1 (5 bases). Germline V CDR1 and CDR2: MGHRA, YSYEKL. Trimming left V 2 bases short and J 1 base short, with 9 bases between. This CDR3 has 15 amino acids. The CDR3, as DNA: TGCGCCAGCAGCCAACACGGGGGGAGCAATCAGCCCCAGCATTTT. This codes for CASSQHGGSNQPQHF.

There are a few counts of this clonotype. The rearrangement joins TRBV4-3 to TRBJ2-2; 16 nucleotides align to TRBD2. Germline V gives CDR1 LGHNA, CDR2 YSLEER. This CDR3 spans 19 amino acids. The V and J ends lost 4 bases and 7 bases, in that order; junction bases with no gene match: 12. The CDR3 sequence: CASSRRSGLAGGHGGELFF. The CDR3 DNA reads as TGCGCCAGCAGCCGGAGGTCGGGACTAGCGGGGGGGCACGGCGGGGAGCTGTTTTTT.

There are a few counts of this clonotype. This chain joins TRBV6-1 and TRBJ2-7; TRBD2 agrees at 15 bases. J gave up 7 bases and V 6 bases, and 10 bases lay outside the gene matches. The CDR3 consists of 16 residues. CDR1 and CDR2 (germline): MNHNS, SASEGT. The CDR3 is CASSLGLAGGPGEQYF. CDR3 nucleotides: TGTGCCAGCAGCCTCGGACTAGCGGGGGGGCCGGGGGAGCAGTACTTC.

This clonotype was observed a few times. The chain uses TRBV9 and TRBJ2-6, with a weak D call TRBD2 (6 bases). The CDR3 runs to 17 residues. Looked up from germline, CDR1 is SGDLS and CDR2 is YYNGEE. V was shortened by 3 bases and J by 0 bases, with 13 bases between the two germline ends. CDR3 DNA sequence: TGTGCCAGCAGCGCGGGGGAGGTGTTCTCTGGGGCCAACGTCCTGACTTTC. Its translation is CASSAGEVFSGANVLTF.

This chain joins TRBV9 and TRBJ1-2; TRBD1 might be the D (5 bases). The V gene's germline CDR1 is SGDLS and CDR2 YYNGEE. The CDR3 covers 15 residues. V dropped 3 bases and J dropped 5 bases, with 17 bases sitting between them. The CDR3 DNA reads TGTGCCAGCAGCGCGACAGCTCTCCAAGGGTATGGCTACACCTTC. This sequence encodes CASSATALQGYGYTF.

This clonotype was found a few times. The gene calls are TRBV10-3 and TRBJ2-1, with 8 bases identical to TRBD1. The germline gives CDR1 ENHRY, CDR2 SYGVKD. Losses at the gene ends were 3 bases for V and 7 bases for J; bases not matched to a gene: 8. The CDR3 runs 15 residues. CDR3 sequence reads: CAISDGQGGDNEQFF. CDR3 DNA sequence: TGTGCCATCAGTGACGGACAGGGTGGTGATAATGAGCAGTTCTTC.

This sequence joins TRBV20-1 and TRBJ1-2, with D perhaps matching TRBD1 (6 bases). The CDR3 extends over 14 amino acids. Germline assignment: CDR1 DFQATT and CDR2 SNEGSKA (reference sequence). V was cut by 5 bases and J by 4 bases, with 17 bases left in between. CDR3 sequence (DNA): TGCAGTGCTGCCCCGGGACAATCCGTCTATGGCTACACCTTC. Its protein is CSAAPGQSVYGYTF.

In this sample, this clonotype turned up many times. The V call is TRBV5-1, the J call TRBJ2-3, with D unresolved. The CDR3 sequence is 14 residues long. V lost 1 base, J lost 0 bases, and 6 bases lay in between. Germline values: CDR1 SGHRS, CDR2 YFSETQ. The CDR3 sequence is CASSLFVSTDTQYF. As DNA, the CDR3 is TGCGCCAGCAGCTTGTTTGTAAGCACAGATACGCAGTATTTT.

This clonotype showed up many times. The chain links TRBV9 to TRBJ2-2; D gene uncertain. The CDR3 is 13 residues long. The germline V gene encodes CDR1 SGDLS and CDR2 YYNGEE. Trimming pared 3 bases from V and 2 bases from J, leaving 5 bases between. The CDR3 reads CASSDENTGELFF. The CDR3 coding sequence is TGTGCCAGCAGCGATGAAAACACCGGGGAGCTGTTTTTT.

The chain employs TRBV5-1 and TRBJ1-4; 9 nucleotides line up with TRBD1. The germline V gene encodes CDR1 SGHRS and CDR2 YFSETQ. The CDR3 covers 14 residues. The V segment lost 0 bases and the J segment 6 bases; nucleotides outside the gene matches: 0. CDR3: CASSLGDRDEKLFF. The DNA for the CDR3 is TGCGCCAGCAGCTTGGGGGACAGGGATGAAAAACTGTTTTTT.

The chain combines TRBV12-3 or TRBV12-4 with TRBJ2-5; TRBD1 agrees at 7 bases. The CDR3 is 15 amino acids. The V and J ends lost 5 bases and 4 bases, in that order; junction bases with no gene match: 10. The CDR3 coding sequence is TGTGCCAGCAGTAGGAACAGGGGTCGGGCAGAGACCCAGTACTTC. It translates to CASSRNRGRAETQYF.

In its sample, this clonotype was seen a few times. The chain carries TRBV2 and TRBJ1-4; D not certain. V lost 6 bases and J lost 1, with 9 bases in between. This CDR3 region has 14 residues. Germline values: CDR1 SNHLY, CDR2 FYNNEI. As DNA, the CDR3 is TGTGCCAGCAGCCTTGTTGTAACTAATGAAAAACTGTTTTTT. Translation gives CASSLVVTNEKLFF.

The chain carries TRBV21-1 and TRBJ2-7; the DNA was not used to check the table's D call, TRBD2. TRBV21-1 is classified as a pseudogene. This CDR3 comprises 14 residues. The CDR3 reads CASTLFFTLHEQYF. The CDR3 DNA sequence: TGTGCCAGCACCCTTTTTTTCACCCTCCACGAGCAGTACTTC.

This clonotype has a handful of counts. The rearrangement uses TRBV4-1 and TRBJ1-5; 7 nucleotides agree with TRBD1. Germline loops: CDR1 MGHRA, CDR2 YSYEKL. CDR3 length equals 16 residues. V lost 1 base to trimming and J lost 6 bases; unmatched junction nucleotides: 9. As DNA, the CDR3 is TGCGCCAGCAGCCAAGGCCGGCAGGGGGGGAGTCAGCCCCAGCATTTT. Amino acids: CASSQGRQGGSQPQHF.

This clonotype turned up a few times. The rearrangement links TRBV6-1 to TRBJ2-7; 8 bases align to TRBD1. The germline gives CDR1 MNHNS, CDR2 SASEGT. Unmatched junction bases numbered 12, after V lost 6 bases and J lost 5 bases. CDR3 length: 15 amino acids. DNA for the CDR3: TGTGCCAGCAGACCCACAGGGGGTTTTGCCCACGAGCAGTACTTC. It encodes CASRPTGGFAHEQYF.

CDR3 DNA: TGTGCCAGCATTCAGGGACTAGCGGGGATCAATGAGCAGTTCTTC. This codes for CASIQGLAGINEQFF. This sequence joins TRBV12-3 or TRBV12-4 and TRBJ2-1, with TRBD2 matching over 13 bases. The CDR3 covers 15 residues. The V and J ends lost 7 bases and 6 bases, in that order; junction bases with no gene match: 6.

The chain employs TRBV20-1 and TRBJ2-3; TRBD2 matches at 7 bases. This CDR3 comprises 13 residues. The junction had 1 base not matched to a gene; V was cut back by 1 base and J by 3 bases. CDR1 DFQATT and CDR2 SNEGSKA come from the germline V gene (reference sequence). CDR3 sequence reads: CSARGGGTDTQYF. CDR3 coding DNA: TGCAGTGCTAGAGGGGGGGGAACAGATACGCAGTATTTT.

This clonotype was observed a few times. The genes are TRBV20-1 and TRBJ2-1; 8 nucleotides align to TRBD2. V lost 7 bases, J lost 4 bases, and 9 bases stayed unmatched. The CDR3 is 14 residues long. The V gene's germline CDR1 is DFQATT and CDR2 SNEGSKA (reference sequence). CDR3 DNA: TGCAGTGTCCTAACCAGCGGGGGTTACAATGAGCAGTTCTTC. Its translation is CSVLTSGGYNEQFF.